Listed below are T cell receptor beta chains from one sample, sequenced in a study of CD8+CD57+ T cells in acquired aplastic anemia. Each CDR3 protein is one row after TCRdb ran MiXCR on the reads. This sample carries 250,000 to 350,000 distinct CDR3 sequences, around three fifths of them seen once, and the ten largest clones take less than 10%. The sample taken for sequencing was sorted CD4+, CD8+, or CD8+CD57+ T cells (not recorded which) from PBMCs. These receptor sequences come from a human donor with severe aplastic anemia or a healthy control (not recorded which). The CDR3 runs from the conserved cysteine through the conserved F or W. Size tells how often a clone was seen (once, few, many) or the class of an expanded clone, and some rows leave it out.

size	V	J	CDR3
-	TRBV15	TRBJ2-1	CATSSVGLADYNEQFF
-	TRBV27	TRBJ1-2	CASSFAGSNYGYTF
-	TRBV29-1	TRBJ2-3	CSTLETDTQYF
-	TRBV20-1	TRBJ2-2	CSARSFRGNSGELFF
-	TRBV24-1	TRBJ2-7	CATSVQGASSYEQYF
many	TRBV7-8	TRBJ1-1	CASSLTGGDWTEAFF
few	TRBV4-3	TRBJ2-7	CASSRPGGNSYEQYF
many	TRBV5-1	TRBJ1-4	CASSLDMSNEKLFF
-	TRBV18	TRBJ1-1	CASSGKSNTEAFF
many	TRBV9	TRBJ1-1	CASSGSPGGHTEAFF
few	TRBV2	TRBJ1-2	CASSVSGQGRLGYTF
-	TRBV20-1	TRBJ2-2	CSANFPGGLRELFF
many	TRBV7-2	TRBJ1-6	CASVEGGYSPLHF
-	TRBV7-2	TRBJ2-5	CASSLVPRQETQYF
-	TRBV15	TRBJ1-2	CTTSRETINNYGYTF
few	TRBV7-9	TRBJ1-6	CASSAGTGLSSPLHF